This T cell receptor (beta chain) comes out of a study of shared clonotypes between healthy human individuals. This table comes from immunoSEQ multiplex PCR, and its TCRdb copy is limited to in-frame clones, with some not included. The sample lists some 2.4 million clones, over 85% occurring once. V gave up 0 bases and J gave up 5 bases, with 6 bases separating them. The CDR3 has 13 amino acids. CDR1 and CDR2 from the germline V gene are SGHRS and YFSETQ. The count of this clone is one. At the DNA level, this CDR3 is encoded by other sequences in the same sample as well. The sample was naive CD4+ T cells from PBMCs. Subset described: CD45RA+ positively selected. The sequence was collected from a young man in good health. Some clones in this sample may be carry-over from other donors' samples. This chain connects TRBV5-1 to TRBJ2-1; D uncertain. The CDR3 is CASSLATNNEQFF. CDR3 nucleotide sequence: TGCGCCAGCAGCTTGGCCACAAACAATGAGCAGTTCTTC.